Sequencing of this TCR beta chain was carried out in a study of blood T cell repertoires in COVID-19. TCRdb keeps only in-frame clones here, not all; method: immunoSEQ multiplex PCR. Here the sample spans fewer than 250,000 clones, more than 70% being singletons. This clone came up a few times. The sequence came from a woman in her 50s who had recovered from COVID-19. Sequencing was performed on PBMCs or T cells enriched from blood (not recorded which).

The CDR3 region has the DNA TGCGCCAGCAGCTTGGGCGCGAACACTGAAGCTTTCTTT. Encoded protein: CASSLGANTEAFF. The chain couples TRBV5-1 to TRBJ1-1; D call uncertain. CDR1 is SGHRS and CDR2 is YFSETQ in the germline V gene. Trimming pared 0 bases from V and 1 base from J, leaving 4 bases between. The CDR3 loop spans 13 amino acids.